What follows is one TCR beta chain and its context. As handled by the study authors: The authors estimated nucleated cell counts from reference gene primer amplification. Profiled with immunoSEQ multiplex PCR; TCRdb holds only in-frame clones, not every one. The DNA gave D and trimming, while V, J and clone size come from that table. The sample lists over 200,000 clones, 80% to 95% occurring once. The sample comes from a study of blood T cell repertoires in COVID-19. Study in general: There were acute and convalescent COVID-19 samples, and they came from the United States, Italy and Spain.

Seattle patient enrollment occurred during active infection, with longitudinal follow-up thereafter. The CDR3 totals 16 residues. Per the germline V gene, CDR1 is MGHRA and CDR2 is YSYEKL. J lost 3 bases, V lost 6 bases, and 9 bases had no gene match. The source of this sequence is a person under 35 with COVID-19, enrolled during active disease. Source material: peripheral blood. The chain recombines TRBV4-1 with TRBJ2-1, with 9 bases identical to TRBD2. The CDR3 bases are TGCGCCAGCAGACATACGGGACTAGCAAGCTACAATGAGCAGTTCTTC. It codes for CASRHTGLASYNEQFF.